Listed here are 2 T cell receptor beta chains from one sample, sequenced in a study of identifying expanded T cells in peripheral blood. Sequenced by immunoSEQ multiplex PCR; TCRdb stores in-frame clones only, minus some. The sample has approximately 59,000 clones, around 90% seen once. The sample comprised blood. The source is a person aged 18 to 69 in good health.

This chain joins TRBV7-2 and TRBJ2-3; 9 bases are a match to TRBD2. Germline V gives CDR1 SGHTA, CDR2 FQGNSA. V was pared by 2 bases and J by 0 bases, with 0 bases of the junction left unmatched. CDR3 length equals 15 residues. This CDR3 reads CASSLLAGSTDTQYF. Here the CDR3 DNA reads TGTGCCAGCAGCTTACTAGCGGGAAGCACAGATACGCAGTATTTT.

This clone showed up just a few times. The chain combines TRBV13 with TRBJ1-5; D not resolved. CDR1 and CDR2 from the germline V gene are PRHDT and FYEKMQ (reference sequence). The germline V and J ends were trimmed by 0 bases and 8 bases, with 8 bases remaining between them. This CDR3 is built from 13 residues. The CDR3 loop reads CASSLGRYEPQHF. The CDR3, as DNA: TGTGCCAGCAGCTTAGGCCGGTACGAGCCCCAGCATTTT. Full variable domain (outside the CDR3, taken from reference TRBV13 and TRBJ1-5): AAGVIQSPRHLIKEKRETATLKCYPIPRHDTVYWYQQGPGQDPQFLISFYEKMQSDKGSIPDRFSAQQFSDYHSELNMSSLELGDSALYFCASSLGRYEPQHFGDGTRLSIL.